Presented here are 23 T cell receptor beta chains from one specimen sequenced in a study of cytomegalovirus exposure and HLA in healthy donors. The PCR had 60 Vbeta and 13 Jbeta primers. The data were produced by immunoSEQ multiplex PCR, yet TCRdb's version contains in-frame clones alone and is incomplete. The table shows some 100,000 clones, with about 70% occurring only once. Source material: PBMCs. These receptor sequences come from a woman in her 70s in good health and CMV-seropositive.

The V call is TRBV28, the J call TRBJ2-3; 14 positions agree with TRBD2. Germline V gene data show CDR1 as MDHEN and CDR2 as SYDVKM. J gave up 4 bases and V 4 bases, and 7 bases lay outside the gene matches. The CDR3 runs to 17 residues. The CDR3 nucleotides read TGTGCCAGCAGTTGGGGGACTAGCGGGAGTCTCGCAGATACGCAGTATTTT. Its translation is CASSWGTSGSLADTQYF.

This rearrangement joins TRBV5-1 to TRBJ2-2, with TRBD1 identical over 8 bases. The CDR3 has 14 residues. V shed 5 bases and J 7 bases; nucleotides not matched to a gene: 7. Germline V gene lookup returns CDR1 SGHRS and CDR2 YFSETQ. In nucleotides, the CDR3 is TGCGCCAGCAGTAACGACAGGGGTAACGGGGAGCTGTTTTTT. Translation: CASSNDRGNGELFF.

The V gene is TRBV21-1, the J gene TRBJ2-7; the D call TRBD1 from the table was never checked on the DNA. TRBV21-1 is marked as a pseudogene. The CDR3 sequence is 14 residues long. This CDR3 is CASISPQGEDEQYF. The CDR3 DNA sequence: TGTGCCAGCATCAGCCCCCAGGGCGAGGACGAGCAGTACTTC.

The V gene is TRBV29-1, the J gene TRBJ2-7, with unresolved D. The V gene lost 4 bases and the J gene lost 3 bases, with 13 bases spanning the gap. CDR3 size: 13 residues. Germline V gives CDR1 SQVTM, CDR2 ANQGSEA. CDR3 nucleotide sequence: TGCAGCGTTGCACAGTCCGAGTTCTACGAGCAGTACTTC. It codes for CSVAQSEFYEQYF.

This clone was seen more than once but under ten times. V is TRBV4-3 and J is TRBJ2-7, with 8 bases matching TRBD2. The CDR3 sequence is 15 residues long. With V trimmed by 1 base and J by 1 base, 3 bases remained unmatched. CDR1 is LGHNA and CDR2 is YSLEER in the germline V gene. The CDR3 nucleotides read TGCGCCAGCAGCCAAGGAAGCGGGGGATCCTACGAGCAGTACTTC. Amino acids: CASSQGSGGSYEQYF.

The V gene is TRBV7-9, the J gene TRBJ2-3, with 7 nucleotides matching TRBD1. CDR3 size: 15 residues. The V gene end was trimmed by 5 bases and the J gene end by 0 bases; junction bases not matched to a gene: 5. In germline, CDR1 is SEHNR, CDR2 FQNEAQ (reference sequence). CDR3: CASSPGQASTDTQYF. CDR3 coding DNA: TGTGCCAGCAGCCCCGGACAGGCCAGCACAGATACGCAGTATTTT.

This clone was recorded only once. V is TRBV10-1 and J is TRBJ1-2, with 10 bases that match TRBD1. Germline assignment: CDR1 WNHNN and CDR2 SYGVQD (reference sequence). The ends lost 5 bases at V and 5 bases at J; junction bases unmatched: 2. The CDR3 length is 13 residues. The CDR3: CASSPGQGYGYTF. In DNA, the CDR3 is TGCGCCAGCAGTCCGGGACAGGGGTATGGCTACACCTTC.

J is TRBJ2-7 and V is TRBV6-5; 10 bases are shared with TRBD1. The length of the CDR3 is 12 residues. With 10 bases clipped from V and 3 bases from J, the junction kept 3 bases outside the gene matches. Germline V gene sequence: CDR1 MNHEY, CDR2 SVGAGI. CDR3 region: CATGQGIYEQYF. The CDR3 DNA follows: TGTGCCACGGGACAGGGGATCTACGAGCAGTACTTC.

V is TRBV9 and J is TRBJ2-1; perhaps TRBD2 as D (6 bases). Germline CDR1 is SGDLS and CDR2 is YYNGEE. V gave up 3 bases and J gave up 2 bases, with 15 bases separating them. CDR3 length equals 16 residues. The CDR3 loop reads CASSADRLVAYNEQFF. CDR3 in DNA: TGTGCCAGCAGCGCCGACCGACTAGTGGCCTACAATGAGCAGTTCTTC.

The CDR3 DNA sequence: TGTGCCAGCAGTCGGAAGCGCCGACTCTCCTACAATGAGCAGTTCTTC. This sequence encodes CASSRKRRLSYNEQFF. This chain connects TRBV28 to TRBJ2-1; D is unclear. Trimming stripped 5 bases from V and 0 bases from J, with 14 bases between. The CDR3 length is 16 residues. CDR1 and CDR2 (germline): MDHEN, SYDVKM.

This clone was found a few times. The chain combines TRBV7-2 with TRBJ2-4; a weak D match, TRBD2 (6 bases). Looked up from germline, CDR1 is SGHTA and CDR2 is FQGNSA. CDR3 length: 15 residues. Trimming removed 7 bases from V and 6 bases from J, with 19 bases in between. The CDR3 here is CASTSPGQGGNIQYF. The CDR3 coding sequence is TGTGCCAGCACCTCTCCGGGGCAGGGAGGAAACATTCAGTACTTC.

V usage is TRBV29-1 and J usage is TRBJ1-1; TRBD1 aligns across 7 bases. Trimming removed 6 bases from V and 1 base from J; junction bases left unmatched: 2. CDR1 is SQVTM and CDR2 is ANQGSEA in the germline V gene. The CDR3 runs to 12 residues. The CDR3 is CSVRTGNTEAFF. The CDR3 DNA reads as TGCAGCGTCAGGACAGGGAACACTGAAGCTTTCTTT.

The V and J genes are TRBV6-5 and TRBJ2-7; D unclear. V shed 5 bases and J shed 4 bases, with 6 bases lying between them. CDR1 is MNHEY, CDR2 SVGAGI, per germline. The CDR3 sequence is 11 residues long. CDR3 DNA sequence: TGTGCCAGCAGTCAAGCGTACGAGCAGTACTTC. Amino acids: CASSQAYEQYF.

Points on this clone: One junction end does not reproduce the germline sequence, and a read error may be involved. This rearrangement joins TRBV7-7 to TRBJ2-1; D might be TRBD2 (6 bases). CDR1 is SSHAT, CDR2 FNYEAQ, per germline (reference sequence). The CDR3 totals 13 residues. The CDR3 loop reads CASSRGWGLEQFF. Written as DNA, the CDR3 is TGTGCTAGCAGCCGGGGGTGGGGTTTAGAGCAGTTCTTC.

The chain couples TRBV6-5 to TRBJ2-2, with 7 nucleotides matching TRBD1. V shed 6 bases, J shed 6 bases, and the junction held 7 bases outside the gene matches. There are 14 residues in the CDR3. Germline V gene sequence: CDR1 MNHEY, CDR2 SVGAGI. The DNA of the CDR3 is TGTGCCAGCAGACTAACAGGGGCAGCCGGGGAGCTGTTTTTT. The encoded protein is CASRLTGAAGELFF.

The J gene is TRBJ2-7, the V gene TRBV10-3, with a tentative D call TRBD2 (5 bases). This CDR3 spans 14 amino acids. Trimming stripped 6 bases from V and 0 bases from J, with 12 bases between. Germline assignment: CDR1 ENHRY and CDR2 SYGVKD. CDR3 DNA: TGTGCCATCAGGGGAGACTCTTACTCCTACGAGCAGTACTTC. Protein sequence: CAIRGDSYSYEQYF.

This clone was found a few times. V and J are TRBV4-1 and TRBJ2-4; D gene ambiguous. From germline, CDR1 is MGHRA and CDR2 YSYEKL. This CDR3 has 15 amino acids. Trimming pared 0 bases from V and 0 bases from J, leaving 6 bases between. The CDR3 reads CASSQDIVAKNIQYF. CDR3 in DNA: TGCGCCAGCAGCCAAGATATTGTAGCCAAAAACATTCAGTACTTC.

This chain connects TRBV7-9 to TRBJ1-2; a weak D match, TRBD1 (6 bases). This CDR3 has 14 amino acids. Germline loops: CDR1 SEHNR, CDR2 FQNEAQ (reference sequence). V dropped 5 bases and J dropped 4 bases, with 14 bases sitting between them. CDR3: CASSRQEESYGYTF. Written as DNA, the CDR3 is TGTGCCAGCAGCAGACAGGAGGAGAGCTATGGCTACACCTTC.

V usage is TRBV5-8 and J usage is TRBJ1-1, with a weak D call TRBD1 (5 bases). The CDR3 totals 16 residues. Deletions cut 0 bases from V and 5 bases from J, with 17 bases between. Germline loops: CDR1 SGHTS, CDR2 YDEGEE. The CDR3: CASSLGQGLVGTEAFF. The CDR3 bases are TGTGCCAGCAGCTTGGGGCAGGGCTTAGTGGGGACTGAAGCTTTCTTT.

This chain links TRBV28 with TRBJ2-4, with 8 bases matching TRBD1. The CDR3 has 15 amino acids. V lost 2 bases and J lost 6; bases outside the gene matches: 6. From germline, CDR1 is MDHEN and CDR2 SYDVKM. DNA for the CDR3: TGTGCCAGCAGTTTAGTGGACAGGGTCAGAAACATTCAGTACTTC. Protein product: CASSLVDRVRNIQYF. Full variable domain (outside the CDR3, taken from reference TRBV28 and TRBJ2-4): DVKVTQSSRYLVKRTGEKVFLECVQDMDHENMFWYRQDPGLGLRLIYFSYDVKMKEKGDIPEGYSVSREKKERFSLILESASTNQTSMYLCASSLVDRVRNIQYFGAGTRLSVL.

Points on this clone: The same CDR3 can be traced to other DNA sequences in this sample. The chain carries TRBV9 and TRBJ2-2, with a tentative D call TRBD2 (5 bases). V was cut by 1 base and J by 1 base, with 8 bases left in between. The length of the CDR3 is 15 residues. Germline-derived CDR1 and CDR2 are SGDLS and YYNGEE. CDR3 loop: CASSVRGGNTGELFF. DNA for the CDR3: TGTGCCAGCAGCGTACGGGGTGGGAACACCGGGGAGCTGTTTTTT.

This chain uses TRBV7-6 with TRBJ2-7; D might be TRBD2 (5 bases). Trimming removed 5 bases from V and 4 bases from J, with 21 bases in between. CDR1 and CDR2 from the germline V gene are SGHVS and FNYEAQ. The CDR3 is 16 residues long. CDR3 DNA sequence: TGTGCCAGCAGCGTGGAACTAGAAGATCACTCATACGAGCAGTACTTC. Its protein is CASSVELEDHSYEQYF. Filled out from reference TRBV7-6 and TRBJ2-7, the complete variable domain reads GAGVSQSPRYKVTKRGQDVALRCDPISGHVSLYWYRQALGQGPEFLTYFNYEAQQDKSGLPNDRFSAERPEGSISTLTIQRTEQRDSAMYRCASSVELEDHSYEQYFGPGTRLTVT.

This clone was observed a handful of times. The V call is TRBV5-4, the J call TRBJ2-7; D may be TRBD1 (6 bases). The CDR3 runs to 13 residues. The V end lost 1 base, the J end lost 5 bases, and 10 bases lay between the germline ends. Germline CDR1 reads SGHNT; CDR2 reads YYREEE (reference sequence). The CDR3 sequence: CASSLTGIDEQYF. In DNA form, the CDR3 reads TGTGCCAGCAGCTTGACAGGGATCGACGAGCAGTACTTC. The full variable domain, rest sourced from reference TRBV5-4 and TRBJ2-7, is ETGVTQSPTHLIKTRGQQVTLRCSSQSGHNTVSWYQQALGQGPQFIFQYYREEENGRGNFPPRFSGLQFPNYSSELNVNALELDDSALYLCASSLTGIDEQYFGPGTRLTVT.